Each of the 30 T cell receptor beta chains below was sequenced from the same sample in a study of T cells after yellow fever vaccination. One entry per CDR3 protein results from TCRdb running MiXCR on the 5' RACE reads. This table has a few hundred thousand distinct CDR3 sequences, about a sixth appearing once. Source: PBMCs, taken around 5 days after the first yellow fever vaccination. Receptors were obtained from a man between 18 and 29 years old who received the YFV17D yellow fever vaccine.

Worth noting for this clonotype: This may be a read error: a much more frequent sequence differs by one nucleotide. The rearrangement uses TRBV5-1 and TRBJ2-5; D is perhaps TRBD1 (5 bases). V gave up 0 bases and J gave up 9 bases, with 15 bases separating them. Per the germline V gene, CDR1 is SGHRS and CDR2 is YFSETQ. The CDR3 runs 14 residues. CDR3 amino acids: CASSLETPQVAQYF. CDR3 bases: TGCGCCAGCAGCTTGGAGACGCCACAGGTAGCCCAGTACTTC.

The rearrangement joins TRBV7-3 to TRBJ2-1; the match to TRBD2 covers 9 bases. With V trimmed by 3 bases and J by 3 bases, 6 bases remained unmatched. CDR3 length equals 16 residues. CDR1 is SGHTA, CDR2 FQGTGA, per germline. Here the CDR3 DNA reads TGTGCCAGCAGCTTCCCAGCGGGGGGCGGCTACAATGAGCAGTTCTTC. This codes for CASSFPAGGGYNEQFF.

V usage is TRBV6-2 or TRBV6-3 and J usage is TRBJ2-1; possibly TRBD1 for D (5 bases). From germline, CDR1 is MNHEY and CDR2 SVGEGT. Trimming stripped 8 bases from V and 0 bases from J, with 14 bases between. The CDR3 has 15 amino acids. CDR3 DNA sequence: TGTGCCAGCCGGTTCGCCAGGGACTCCTACAATGAGCAGTTCTTC. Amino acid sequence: CASRFARDSYNEQFF.

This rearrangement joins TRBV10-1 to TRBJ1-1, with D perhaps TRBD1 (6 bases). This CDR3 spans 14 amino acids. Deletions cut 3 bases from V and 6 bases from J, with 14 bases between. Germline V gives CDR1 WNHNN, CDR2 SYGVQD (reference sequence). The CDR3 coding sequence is TGCGCCAGCAGTGAAGCAGGGGCCGCATCTGAAGCTTTCTTT. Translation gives CASSEAGAASEAFF.

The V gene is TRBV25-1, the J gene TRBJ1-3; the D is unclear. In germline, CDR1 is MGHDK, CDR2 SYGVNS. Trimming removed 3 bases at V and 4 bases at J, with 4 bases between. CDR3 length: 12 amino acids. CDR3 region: CASSDQGNTIYF. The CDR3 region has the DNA TGTGCCAGCAGTGACCAAGGAAACACCATATATTTT.

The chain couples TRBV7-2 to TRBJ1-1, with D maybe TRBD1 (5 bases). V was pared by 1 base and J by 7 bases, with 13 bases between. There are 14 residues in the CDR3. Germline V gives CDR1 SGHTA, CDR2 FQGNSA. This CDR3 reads CASSLVWQGGEAFF. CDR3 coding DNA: TGTGCCAGCAGCTTAGTGTGGCAGGGCGGTGAAGCTTTCTTT.

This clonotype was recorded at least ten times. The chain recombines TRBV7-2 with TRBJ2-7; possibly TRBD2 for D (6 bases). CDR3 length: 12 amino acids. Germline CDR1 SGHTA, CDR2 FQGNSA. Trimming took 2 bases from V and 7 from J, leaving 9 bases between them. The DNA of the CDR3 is TGTGCCAGCAGCTTATACGGGGGAGAGCAGTACTTC. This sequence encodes CASSLYGGEQYF.

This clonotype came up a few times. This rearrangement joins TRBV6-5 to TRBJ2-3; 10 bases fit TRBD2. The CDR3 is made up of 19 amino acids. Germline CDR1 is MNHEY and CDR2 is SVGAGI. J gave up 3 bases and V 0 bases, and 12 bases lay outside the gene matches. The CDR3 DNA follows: TGTGCCAGCAGTTACTCGAGCTTCCAGCGGGGGGGACGAACAGATACGCAGTATTTT. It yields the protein CASSYSSFQRGGRTDTQYF.

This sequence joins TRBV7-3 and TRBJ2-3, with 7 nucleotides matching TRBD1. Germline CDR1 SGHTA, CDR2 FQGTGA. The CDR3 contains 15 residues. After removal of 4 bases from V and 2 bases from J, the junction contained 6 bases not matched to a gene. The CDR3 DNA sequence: TGTGCCAGCAGCTCCGGGACAGCGGACACAGATACGCAGTATTTT. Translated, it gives CASSSGTADTDTQYF. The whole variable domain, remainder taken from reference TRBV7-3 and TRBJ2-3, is GAGVSQTPSNKVTEKGKYVELRCDPISGHTALYWYRQSLGQGPEFLIYFQGTGAADDSGLPNDRFFAVRPEGSVSTLKIQRTERGDSAVYLCASSSGTADTDTQYFGPGTRLTVL.

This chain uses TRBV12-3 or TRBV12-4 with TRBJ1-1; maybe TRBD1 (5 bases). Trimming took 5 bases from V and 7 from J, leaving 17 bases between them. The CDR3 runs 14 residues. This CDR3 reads CASSPRDVKVEAFF. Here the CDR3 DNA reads TGTGCCAGCAGTCCCCGGGACGTGAAAGTTGAAGCTTTCTTT.

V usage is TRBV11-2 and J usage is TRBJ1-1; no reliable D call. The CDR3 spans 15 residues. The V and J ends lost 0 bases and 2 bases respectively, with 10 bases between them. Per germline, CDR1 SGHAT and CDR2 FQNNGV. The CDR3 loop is CASSLDIPPNTEAFF. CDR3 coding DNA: TGTGCCAGCAGCTTAGATATTCCCCCTAACACTGAAGCTTTCTTT. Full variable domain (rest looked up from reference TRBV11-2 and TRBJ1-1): EAGVAQSPRYKIIEKRQSVAFWCNPISGHATLYWYQQILGQGPKLLIQFQNNGVVDDSQLPKDRFSAERLKGVDSTLKIQPAKLEDSAVYLCASSLDIPPNTEAFFGQGTRLTVV.

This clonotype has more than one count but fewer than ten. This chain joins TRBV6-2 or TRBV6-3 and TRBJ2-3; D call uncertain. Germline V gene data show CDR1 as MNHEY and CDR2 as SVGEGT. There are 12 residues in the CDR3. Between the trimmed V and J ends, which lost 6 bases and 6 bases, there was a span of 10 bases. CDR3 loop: CASRLSRDTQYF. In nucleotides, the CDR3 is TGTGCCAGCAGGCTGTCCCGGGATACGCAGTATTTT.

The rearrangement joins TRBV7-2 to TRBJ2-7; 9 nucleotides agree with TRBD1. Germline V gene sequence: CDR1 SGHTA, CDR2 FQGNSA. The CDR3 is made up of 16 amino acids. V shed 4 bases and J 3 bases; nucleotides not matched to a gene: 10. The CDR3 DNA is TGTGCCAGCAGCTACTCCGCGGGACAGGGTTTCTACGAGCAGTACTTC. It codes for CASSYSAGQGFYEQYF. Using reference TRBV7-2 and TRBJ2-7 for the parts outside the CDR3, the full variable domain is GAGVSQSPSNKVTEKGKDVELRCDPISGHTALYWYRQSLGQGLEFLIYFQGNSAPDKSGLPSDRFSAERTGGSVSTLTIQRTQQEDSAVYLCASSYSAGQGFYEQYFGPGTRLTVT.

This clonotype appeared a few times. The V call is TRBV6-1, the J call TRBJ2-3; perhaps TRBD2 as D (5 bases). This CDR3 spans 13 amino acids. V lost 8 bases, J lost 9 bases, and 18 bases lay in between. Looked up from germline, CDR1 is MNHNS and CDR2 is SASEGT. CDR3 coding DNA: TGTGCCAGCTCGTTGACGGGGATGCGGACGCAGTATTTT. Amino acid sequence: CASSLTGMRTQYF.

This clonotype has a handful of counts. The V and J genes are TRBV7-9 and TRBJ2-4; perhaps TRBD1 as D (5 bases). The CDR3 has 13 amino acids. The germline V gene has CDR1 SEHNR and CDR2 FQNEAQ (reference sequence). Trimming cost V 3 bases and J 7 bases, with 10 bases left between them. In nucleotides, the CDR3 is TGTGCCAGCAGCTTTGGCAGGGTGAACATTCAGTACTTC. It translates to CASSFGRVNIQYF.

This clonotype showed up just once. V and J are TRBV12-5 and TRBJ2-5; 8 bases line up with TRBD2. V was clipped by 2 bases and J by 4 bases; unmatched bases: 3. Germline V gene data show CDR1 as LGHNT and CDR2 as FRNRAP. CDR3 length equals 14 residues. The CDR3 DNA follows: TGTGCTAGTGGTTTGACCGGGACTAGAGAGACCCAGTACTTC. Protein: CASGLTGTRETQYF.

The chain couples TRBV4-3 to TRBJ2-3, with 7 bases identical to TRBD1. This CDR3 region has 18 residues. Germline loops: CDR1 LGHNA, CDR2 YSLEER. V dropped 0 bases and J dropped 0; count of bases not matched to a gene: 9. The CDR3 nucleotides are TGCGCCAGCAGCCAAGATCCCATAGGGGGCCCTAGCACAGATACGCAGTATTTT. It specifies CASSQDPIGGPSTDTQYF.

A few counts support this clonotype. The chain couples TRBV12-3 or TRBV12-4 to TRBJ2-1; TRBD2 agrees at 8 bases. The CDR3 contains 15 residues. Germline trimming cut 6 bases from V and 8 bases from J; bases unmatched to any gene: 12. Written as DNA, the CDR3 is TGTGCCAGCAGCACGGGACTAGGAGCGGTTCATGAGCAGTTCTTC. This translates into CASSTGLGAVHEQFF.

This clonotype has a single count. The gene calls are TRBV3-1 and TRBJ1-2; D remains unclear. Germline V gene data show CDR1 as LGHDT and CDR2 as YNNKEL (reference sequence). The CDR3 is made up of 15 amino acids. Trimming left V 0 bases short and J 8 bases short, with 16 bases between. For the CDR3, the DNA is TGTGCCAGCAGCCAAGATCTTCGCCCCCGAACCGGCTACACCTTC. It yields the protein CASSQDLRPRTGYTF.

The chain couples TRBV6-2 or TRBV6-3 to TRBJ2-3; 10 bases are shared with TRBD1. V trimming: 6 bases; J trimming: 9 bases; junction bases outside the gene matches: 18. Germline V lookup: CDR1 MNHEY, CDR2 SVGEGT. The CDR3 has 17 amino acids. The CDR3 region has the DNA TGTGCCAGCAGCCCAGGACGACAGGGGGCCCGTCGGGAAACGCAGTATTTT. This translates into CASSPGRQGARRETQYF.

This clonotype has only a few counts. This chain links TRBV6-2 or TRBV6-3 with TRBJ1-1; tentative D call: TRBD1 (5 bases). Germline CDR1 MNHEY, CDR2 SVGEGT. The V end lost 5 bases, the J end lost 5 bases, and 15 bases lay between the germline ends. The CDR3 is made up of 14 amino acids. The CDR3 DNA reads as TGTGCCAGCAGTCGCTCTGTGGGGCTTACTGAAGCTTTCTTT. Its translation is CASSRSVGLTEAFF.

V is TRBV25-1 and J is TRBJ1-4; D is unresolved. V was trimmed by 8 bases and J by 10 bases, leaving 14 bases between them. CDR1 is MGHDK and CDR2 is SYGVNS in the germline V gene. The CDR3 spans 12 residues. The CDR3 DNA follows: TGTGCCAGCGCTCAACCAGCCGGAAAACTGTTTTTT. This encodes CASAQPAGKLFF.

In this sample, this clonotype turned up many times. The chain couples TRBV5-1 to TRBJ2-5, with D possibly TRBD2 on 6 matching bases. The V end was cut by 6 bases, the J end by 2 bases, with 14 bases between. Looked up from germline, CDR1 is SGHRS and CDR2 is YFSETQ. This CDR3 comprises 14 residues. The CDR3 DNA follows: TGCGCCAGCACCCGGGACTCTACACAAGAGACCCAGTACTTC. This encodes CASTRDSTQETQYF.

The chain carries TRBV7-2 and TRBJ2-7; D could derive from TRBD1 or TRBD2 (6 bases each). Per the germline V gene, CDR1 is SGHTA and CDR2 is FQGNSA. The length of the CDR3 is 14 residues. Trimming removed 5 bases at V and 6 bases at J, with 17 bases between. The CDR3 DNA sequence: TGTGCCAGCAGCCCCCAACAGGGACTCTCCGAGCAGTACTTC. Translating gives CASSPQQGLSEQYF.

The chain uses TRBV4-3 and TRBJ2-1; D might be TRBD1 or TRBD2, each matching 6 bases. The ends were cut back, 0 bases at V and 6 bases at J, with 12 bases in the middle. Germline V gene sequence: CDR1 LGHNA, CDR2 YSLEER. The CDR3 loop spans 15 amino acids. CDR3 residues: CASSQDWGATNEQFF. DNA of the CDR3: TGCGCCAGCAGCCAAGACTGGGGGGCCACCAATGAGCAGTTCTTC.

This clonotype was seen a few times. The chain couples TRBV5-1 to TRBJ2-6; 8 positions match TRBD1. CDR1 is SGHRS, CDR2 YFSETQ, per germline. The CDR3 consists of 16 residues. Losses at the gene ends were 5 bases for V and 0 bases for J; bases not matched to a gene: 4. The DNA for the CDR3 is TGCGCCAGCAGTTCAGGACAGGGCTCTGGGGCCAACGTCCTGACTTTC. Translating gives CASSSGQGSGANVLTF. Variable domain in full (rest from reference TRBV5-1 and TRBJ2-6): KAGVTQTPRYLIKTRGQQVTLSCSPISGHRSVSWYQQTPGQGLQFLFEYFSETQRNKGNFPGRFSGRQFSNSRSEMNVSTLELGDSALYLCASSSGQGSGANVLTFGAGSRLTVL.

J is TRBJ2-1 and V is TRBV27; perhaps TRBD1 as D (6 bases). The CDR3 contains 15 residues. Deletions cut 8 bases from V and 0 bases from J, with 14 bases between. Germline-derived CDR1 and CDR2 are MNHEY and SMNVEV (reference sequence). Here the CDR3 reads CASGGPFISYNEQFF. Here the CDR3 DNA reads TGTGCCAGCGGGGGCCCCTTCATCTCCTACAATGAGCAGTTCTTC.

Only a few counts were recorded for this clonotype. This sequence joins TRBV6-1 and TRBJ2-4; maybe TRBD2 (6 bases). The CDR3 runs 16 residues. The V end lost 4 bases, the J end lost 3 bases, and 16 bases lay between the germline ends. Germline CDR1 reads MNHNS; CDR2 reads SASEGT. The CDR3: CASSGWGVVGKNIQYF. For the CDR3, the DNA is TGTGCCAGCAGTGGATGGGGGGTAGTAGGCAAAAACATTCAGTACTTC.

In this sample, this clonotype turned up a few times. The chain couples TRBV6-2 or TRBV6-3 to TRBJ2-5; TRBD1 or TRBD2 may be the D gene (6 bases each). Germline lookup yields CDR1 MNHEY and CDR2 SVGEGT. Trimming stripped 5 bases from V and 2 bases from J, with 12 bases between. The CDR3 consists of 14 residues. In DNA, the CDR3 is TGTGCCAGCAGTGGGGGGACAAAACAAGAGACCCAGTACTTC. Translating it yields CASSGGTKQETQYF.

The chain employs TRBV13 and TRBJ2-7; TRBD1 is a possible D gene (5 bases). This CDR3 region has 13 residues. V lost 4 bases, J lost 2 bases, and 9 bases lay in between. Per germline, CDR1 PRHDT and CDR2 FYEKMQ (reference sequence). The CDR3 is CASSSGRAYEQYV. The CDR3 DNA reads TGTGCCAGCAGCTCTGGCAGGGCCTACGAGCAGTACGTC.